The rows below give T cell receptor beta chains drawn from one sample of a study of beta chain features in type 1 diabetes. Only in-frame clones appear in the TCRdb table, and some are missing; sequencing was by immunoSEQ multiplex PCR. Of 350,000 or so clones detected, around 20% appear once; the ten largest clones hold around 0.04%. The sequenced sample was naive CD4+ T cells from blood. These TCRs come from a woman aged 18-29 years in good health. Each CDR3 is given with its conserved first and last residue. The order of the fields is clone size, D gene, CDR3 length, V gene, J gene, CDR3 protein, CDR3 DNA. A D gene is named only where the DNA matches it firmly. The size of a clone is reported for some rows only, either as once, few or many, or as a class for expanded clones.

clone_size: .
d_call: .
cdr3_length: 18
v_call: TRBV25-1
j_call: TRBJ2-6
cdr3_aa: CASSVGATGSSGANVLTF
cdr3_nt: TGTGCCAGCAGTGTAGGAGCGACAGGTTCCTCTGGGGCCAACGTCCTGACTTTC

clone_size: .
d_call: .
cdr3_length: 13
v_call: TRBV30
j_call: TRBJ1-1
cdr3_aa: CAWSGRAHTEAFF
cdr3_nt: TGTGCCTGGAGTGGGCGAGCGCACACTGAAGCTTTCTTT

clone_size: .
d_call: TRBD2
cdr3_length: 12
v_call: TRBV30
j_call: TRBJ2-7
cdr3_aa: CAWTSGTYEQYF
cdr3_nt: TGTGCCTGGACTAGCGGGACCTACGAGCAGTACTTC

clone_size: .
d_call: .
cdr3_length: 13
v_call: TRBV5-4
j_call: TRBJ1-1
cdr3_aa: CASSFQGGTEAFF
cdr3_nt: TGTGCCAGCAGCTTCCAGGGCGGCACTGAAGCTTTCTTT

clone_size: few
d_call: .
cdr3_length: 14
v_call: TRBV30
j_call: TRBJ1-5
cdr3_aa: CAWSAFVGDQPQHF
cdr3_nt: TGTGCCTGGAGTGCCTTTGTAGGGGATCAGCCCCAGCATTTT

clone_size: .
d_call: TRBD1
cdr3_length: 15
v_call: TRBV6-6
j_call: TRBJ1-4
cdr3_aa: CASSYPDRGNEKLFF
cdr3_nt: TGTGCCAGCAGTTACCCGGACAGGGGTAATGAAAAACTGTTTTTT

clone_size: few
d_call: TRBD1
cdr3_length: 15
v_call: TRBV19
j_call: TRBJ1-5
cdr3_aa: CATRQGGYSNQPQHF
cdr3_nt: TGTGCCACCAGACAAGGGGGCTATAGCAATCAGCCCCAGCATTTT

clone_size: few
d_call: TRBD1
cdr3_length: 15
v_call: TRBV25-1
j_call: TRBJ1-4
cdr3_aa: CASSNLDRFNEKLFF
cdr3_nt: TGTGCCAGCAGTAACCTGGACAGGTTTAATGAAAAACTGTTTTTT

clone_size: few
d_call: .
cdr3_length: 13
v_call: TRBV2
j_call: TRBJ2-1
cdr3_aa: CASIRSDPGGQFF
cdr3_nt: TGTGCCAGCATTAGAAGCGACCCCGGGGGGCAGTTCTTC

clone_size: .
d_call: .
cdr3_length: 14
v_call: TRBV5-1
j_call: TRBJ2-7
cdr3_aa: CASSLASSSYEQYF
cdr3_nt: TGCGCCAGCAGCTTGGCTAGCAGCTCCTACGAGCAGTACTTC

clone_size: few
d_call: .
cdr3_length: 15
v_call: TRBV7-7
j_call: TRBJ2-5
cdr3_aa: CASSFGGTPLGTQYF
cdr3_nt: TGTGCTAGCAGCTTCGGGGGGACACCCCTTGGGACCCAGTACTTC

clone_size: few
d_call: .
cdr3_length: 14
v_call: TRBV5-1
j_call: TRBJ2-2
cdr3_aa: CASSPDRGTGELFF
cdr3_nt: TGCGCCAGCAGCCCGGACCGTGGGACTGGGGAGCTGTTTTTT

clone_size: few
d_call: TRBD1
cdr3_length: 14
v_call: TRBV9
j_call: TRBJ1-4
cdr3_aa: CASSVGQDNEKLFF
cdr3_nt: TGTGCCAGCAGCGTCGGACAGGATAATGAAAAACTGTTTTTT

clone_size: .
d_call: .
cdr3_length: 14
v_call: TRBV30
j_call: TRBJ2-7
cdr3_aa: CAASASGRTYEQYF
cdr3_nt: TGTGCCGCGAGCGCTTCAGGGAGGACCTACGAGCAGTACTTC

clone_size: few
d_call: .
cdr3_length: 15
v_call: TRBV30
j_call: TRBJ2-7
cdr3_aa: CAWRGQGLRGYEQYF
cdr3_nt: TGTGCCTGGAGAGGTCAGGGTTTAAGGGGCTACGAGCAGTACTTC

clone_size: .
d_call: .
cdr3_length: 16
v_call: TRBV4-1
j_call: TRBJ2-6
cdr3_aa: CASSRITGSGANVLTF
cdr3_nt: TGCGCCAGCAGCCGCATCACAGGCTCTGGGGCCAACGTCCTGACTTTC

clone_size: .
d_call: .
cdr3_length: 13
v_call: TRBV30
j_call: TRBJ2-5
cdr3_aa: CALSQGGGETQYF
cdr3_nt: TGTGCCTTGTCTCAAGGGGGTGGGGAGACCCAGTACTTC

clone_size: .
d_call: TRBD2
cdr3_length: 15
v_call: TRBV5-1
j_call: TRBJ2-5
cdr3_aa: CASSFRAGAEETQYF
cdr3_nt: TGCGCCAGCAGCTTCCGTGCGGGAGCAGAGGAGACCCAGTACTTC